This TCR beta chain was documented in a study of T cells in localized non-small cell lung cancer. Study-wide findings and caveats: The study detected a median about 57 of the top 100 tumor clones in adjacent lung. Uninvolved adjacent lung had higher T cell clonality than tumor and all other tissues. Longer overall survival associated with higher blood T cell density; shorter survival with higher adjacent-lung clonality. Sequencing was limited to one tumor region, leaving the possibility of heterogeneity open.

The repertoire was sequenced with immunoSEQ multiplex PCR; TCRdb's copy has only in-frame clones and lacks some. The table records 20,000 to 25,000 clones, approximately 91% of them present only once. Germline values: CDR1 SGHRS, CDR2 YFSETQ. The CDR3 length is 18 residues. V was shortened by 0 bases and J by 0 bases, with 18 bases between the two germline ends. This clone was seen only once. The antigen remains unidentified. The input for sequencing was PBMCs, taken before any cancer treatment. The chain carries TRBV5-1 and TRBJ1-2; the D gene is possibly TRBD1 (6 bases). This sequence originates from a man aged 40-75 years with stage II squamous cell lung carcinoma. The CDR3: CASSLEVRTATSNYGYTF. CDR3 nucleotide sequence: TGCGCCAGCAGCTTGGAGGTACGGACAGCGACTTCTAACTATGGCTACACCTTC. Together with reference TRBV5-1 and TRBJ1-2, the CDR3 gives the full variable domain: KAGVTQTPRYLIKTRGQQVTLSCSPISGHRSVSWYQQTPGQGLQFLFEYFSETQRNKGNFPGRFSGRQFSNSRSEMNVSTLELGDSALYLCASSLEVRTATSNYGYTFGSGTRLTVV.